Below, one T cell receptor (beta chain) is given with its context. Other DNA sequences in the sample encode the same CDR3. In the PCR, 60 Vbeta and 13 Jbeta primers were used. The data were produced by immunoSEQ multiplex PCR, yet TCRdb's version contains in-frame clones alone and is incomplete. The table includes about 190,000 clones, roughly 77% detected once. This specimen comes from a study of cytomegalovirus exposure and HLA in healthy donors. Study details: From HLA-typed donors, an early data release held around 80 million unique TCRs.

The CDR3 loop spans 16 amino acids. V lost 2 bases and J 8 bases, leaving 22 bases between the germline ends. CDR1 is SGHRS, CDR2 YFSETQ, per germline. Sequenced input: PBMCs. The chain employs TRBV5-1 and TRBJ1-2; D gene unclear. The TCR originated in a man younger than 45 in good health and CMV-seropositive. CDR3 amino acids: CASSFLPLQTPSGYTF. The CDR3 DNA reads as TGCGCCAGCAGCTTCTTACCCCTCCAGACACCCTCCGGCTACACCTTC.